This T cell receptor beta chain was found in a study of blood T cell repertoires in COVID-19. Turning to the study itself: The study drew acute and convalescent COVID-19 samples from the United States, Italy and Spain.

Cohort allocation depended upon clinical history that participants reported. The length of the CDR3 is 14 residues. Germline CDR1 is MDHEN and CDR2 is SYDVKM. J was trimmed by 6 bases and V by 10 bases; bases with no gene match: 11. Here immunoSEQ multiplex PCR was the method, and the copy in TCRdb shows in-frame clones only, minus some. The repertoire has roughly 61,000 clones, more than 55% of them found once; the top ten carry over 50%. The TCR sequence derives from an older woman who had been exposed to COVID-19. Sequencing used PBMCs or T cells enriched from blood (not recorded which). This chain joins TRBV28 and TRBJ1-5; 8 bases line up with TRBD1. CDR3 in DNA: TGTGCCACCTATACCGGGACAGGTCGTCAGCCCCAGCATTTT. This sequence encodes CATYTGTGRQPQHF. Combining the CDR3 with reference TRBV28 and TRBJ1-5 gives the whole variable domain DVKVTQSSRYLVKRTGEKVFLECVQDMDHENMFWYRQDPGLGLRLIYFSYDVKMKEKGDIPEGYSVSREKKERFSLILESASTNQTSMYLCATYTGTGRQPQHFGDGTRLSIL.